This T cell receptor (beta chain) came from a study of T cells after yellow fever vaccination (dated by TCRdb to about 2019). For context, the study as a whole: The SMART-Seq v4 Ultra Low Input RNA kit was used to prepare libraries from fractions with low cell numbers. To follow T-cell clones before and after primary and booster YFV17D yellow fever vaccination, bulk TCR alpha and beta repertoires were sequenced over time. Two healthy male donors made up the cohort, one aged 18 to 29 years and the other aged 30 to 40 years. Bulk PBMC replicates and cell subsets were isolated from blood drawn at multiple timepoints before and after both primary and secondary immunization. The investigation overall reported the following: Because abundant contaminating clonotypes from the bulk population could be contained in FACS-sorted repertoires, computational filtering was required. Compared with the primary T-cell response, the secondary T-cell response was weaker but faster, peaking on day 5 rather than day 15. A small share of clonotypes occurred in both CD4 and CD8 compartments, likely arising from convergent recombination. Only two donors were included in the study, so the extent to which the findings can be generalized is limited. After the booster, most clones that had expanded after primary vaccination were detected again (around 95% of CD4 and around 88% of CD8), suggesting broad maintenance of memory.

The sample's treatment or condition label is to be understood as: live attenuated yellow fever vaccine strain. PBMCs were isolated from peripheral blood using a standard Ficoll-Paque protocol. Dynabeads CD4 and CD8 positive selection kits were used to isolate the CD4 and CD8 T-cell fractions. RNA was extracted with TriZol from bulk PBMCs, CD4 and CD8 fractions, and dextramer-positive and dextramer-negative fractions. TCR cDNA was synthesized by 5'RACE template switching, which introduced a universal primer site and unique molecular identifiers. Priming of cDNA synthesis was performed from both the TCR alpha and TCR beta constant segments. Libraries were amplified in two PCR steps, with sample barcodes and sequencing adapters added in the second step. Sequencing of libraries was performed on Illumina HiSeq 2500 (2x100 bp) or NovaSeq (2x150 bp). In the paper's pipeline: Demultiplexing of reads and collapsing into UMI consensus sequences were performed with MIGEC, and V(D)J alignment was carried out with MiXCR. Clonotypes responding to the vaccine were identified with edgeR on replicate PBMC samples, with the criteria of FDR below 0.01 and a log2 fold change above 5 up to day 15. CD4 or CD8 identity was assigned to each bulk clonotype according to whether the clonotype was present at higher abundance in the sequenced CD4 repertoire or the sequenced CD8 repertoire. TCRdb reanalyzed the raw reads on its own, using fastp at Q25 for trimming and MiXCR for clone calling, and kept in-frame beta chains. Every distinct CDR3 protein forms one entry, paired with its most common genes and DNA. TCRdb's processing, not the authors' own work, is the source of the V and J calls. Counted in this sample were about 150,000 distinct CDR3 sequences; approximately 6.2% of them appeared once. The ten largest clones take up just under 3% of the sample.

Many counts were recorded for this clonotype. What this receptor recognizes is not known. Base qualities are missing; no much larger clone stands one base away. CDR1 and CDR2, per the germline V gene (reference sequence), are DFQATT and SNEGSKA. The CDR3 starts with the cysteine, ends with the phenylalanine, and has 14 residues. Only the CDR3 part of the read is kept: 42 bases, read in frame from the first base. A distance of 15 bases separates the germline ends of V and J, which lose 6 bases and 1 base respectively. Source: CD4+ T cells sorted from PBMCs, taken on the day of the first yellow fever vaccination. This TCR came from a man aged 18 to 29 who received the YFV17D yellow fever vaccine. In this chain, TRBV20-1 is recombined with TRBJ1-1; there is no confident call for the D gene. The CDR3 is CSAGHQGGNTEAFF. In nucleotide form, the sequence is TGCAGTGCAGGCCACCAAGGTGGGAACACTGAAGCTTTCTTT.